In its sample, the clone carrying this T cell receptor beta chain was seen many times. The antigen is undetermined. These data originate in a study of T cells in Graves' hyperthyroidism and ophthalmopathy. General study points: Expanded thyroid clonotypes (above 0.001) were mostly also found in blood.

This CDR3 spans 15 amino acids. With V trimmed by 3 bases and J by 4 bases, 5 bases remained unmatched. Germline V gene lookup returns CDR1 SEHNR and CDR2 FQNEAQ (reference sequence). Fresh peripheral blood, roughly 10 ml, was the source of the PBMCs. TCR beta CDR3 region amplification was performed from RNA transcripts. The HTBI primer set served for first-round RT-PCR of the TCR CDR3. TCRdb passed the multiplex PCR reads through MiXCR, listing each CDR3 protein once. The top ten hold 9.5% to 15% of the sample, which has hundreds of thousands of distinct CDR3 sequences, about 14% seen once. The receptor's source is a woman in her forties or fifties with Graves' ophthalmopathy. The chain combines TRBV7-9 with TRBJ1-5, with TRBD1 matching 8 bases. Sequenced: blood. In nucleotides, the CDR3 is TGTGCCAGCAGCTTTTCGACAGGGGCTAATCAGCCCCAGCATTTT. It yields the protein CASSFSTGANQPQHF.